A single sample gave rise to the 22 T cell receptor beta chains below, sequenced in a study of a mutant IDH1 vaccine in newly diagnosed glioma. Time point in this sample: week 35, safety follow-up. Mutant IDH1 20-mer peptide, at 300 ug, made up each vaccine dose, with topical imiquimod. Data came from immunoSEQ multiplex PCR; TCRdb stores just in-frame clones and leaves some out. The sample records tens of thousands of clones, around 87% being singletons. No cognate antigen is known for these TCRs. Source: PBMCs, taken from a glioma patient whose treatment included an IDH1 peptide vaccine. The source is a man aged 25 to 45 with glioma.

CDR3: CASSVGVRIDYGYTF. In DNA form, the CDR3 reads TGTGCCAGCAGCGTAGGGGTCAGGATAGACTATGGCTACACCTTC. The V call is TRBV9, the J call TRBJ1-2; D not resolved. The germline V and J ends were trimmed by 0 bases and 3 bases, with 12 bases remaining between them. The CDR3 has 15 residues. From germline, CDR1 is SGDLS and CDR2 YYNGEE.

The chain links TRBV5-5 to TRBJ2-3; 8 bases fit TRBD1. In germline, CDR1 is SGHKS, CDR2 YYEKEE (reference sequence). CDR3 size: 15 residues. J was trimmed by 6 bases and V by 2 bases; bases with no gene match: 8. The CDR3 is CASSFNQGAMDTQYF. CDR3 DNA: TGTGCCAGCAGCTTTAATCAGGGGGCAATGGATACGCAGTATTTT.

V usage is TRBV2 and J usage is TRBJ1-5, with TRBD1 matching 10 bases. Germline assignment: CDR1 SNHLY and CDR2 FYNNEI. CDR3 size: 13 residues. V was pared by 8 bases and J by 2 bases, with 0 bases of the junction left unmatched. The CDR3 region is CASGTGGNQPQHF. CDR3 sequence (DNA): TGTGCCAGCGGGACAGGGGGCAATCAGCCCCAGCATTTT.

This clone was observed a handful of times. V gene TRBV29-1 combines with J gene TRBJ1-1; 7 bases are shared with TRBD1. V was pared by 7 bases and J by 1 base, with 6 bases of the junction left unmatched. The CDR3 length is 13 residues. Germline values: CDR1 SQVTM, CDR2 ANQGSEA. The CDR3 sequence is CSAIRTGNTEAFF. As DNA, the CDR3 is TGCAGCGCCATACGGACAGGGAACACTGAAGCTTTCTTT.

V gene TRBV5-1 combines with J gene TRBJ2-2; unclear D gene. Germline CDR1 reads SGHRS; CDR2 reads YFSETQ. This CDR3 comprises 13 residues. V was shortened by 3 bases and J by 3 bases, with 6 bases between the two germline ends. For the CDR3, the DNA is TGCGCCAGCAGCTCCACGTACACCGGGGAGCTGTTTTTT. This gives the protein CASSSTYTGELFF.

This clone was detected only once. The gene calls are TRBV9 and TRBJ2-1; a possible D gene is TRBD2 (6 bases). The CDR3 length is 15 residues. Germline CDR1 SGDLS, CDR2 YYNGEE. The V and J ends lost 4 bases and 9 bases respectively, with 20 bases between them. CDR3 nucleotides: TGTGCCAGCAGCACCTCGACTAGTCAGGCAATTGAGCAGTTCTTC. It codes for CASSTSTSQAIEQFF. The full variable domain, completed using reference TRBV9 and TRBJ2-1, is DSGVTQTPKHLITATGQRVTLRCSPRSGDLSVYWYQQSLDQGLQFLIQYYNGEERAKGNILERFSAQQFPDLHSELNLSSLELGDSALYFCASSTSTSQAIEQFFGPGTRLTVL.

The V gene is TRBV5-4, the J gene TRBJ2-7; the D call may be TRBD1 or TRBD2 (6 bases each). Germline assignment: CDR1 SGHNT and CDR2 YYREEE (reference sequence). The V gene lost 1 base and the J gene lost 1 base, with 12 bases spanning the gap. The CDR3 spans 15 residues. Here the CDR3 reads CASSLYGGGSYEQYF. The DNA of the CDR3 is TGTGCCAGCAGCTTGTATGGAGGGGGGTCCTACGAGCAGTACTTC.

The V gene is TRBV5-1, the J gene TRBJ2-7, with D possibly matching TRBD1 (6 bases). The germline CDR1 and CDR2 sequences are SGHRS and YFSETQ. This CDR3 region has 18 residues. V gave up 0 bases and J gave up 0 bases, with 19 bases separating them. CDR3 bases: TGCGCCAGCAGCTTGGCCGCAGGGGCCAATCGCTACTCCTACGAGCAGTACTTC. Amino acid sequence: CASSLAAGANRYSYEQYF.

The chain has TRBV28 and TRBJ1-1; a possible D gene is TRBD1 (6 bases). CDR3 size: 15 residues. The V end was cut by 6 bases, the J end by 5 bases, with 19 bases between. Germline assignment: CDR1 MDHEN and CDR2 SYDVKM. CDR3 DNA: TGTGCCAGCAGCGAGGGGGGGGAATTCGGGACTGAAGCTTTCTTT. It yields the protein CASSEGGEFGTEAFF.

The chain employs TRBV27 and TRBJ1-5; D is unresolved. CDR3 size: 12 residues. Germline V gene lookup returns CDR1 MNHEY and CDR2 SMNVEV (reference sequence). Trimming took 4 bases from V and 7 from J, leaving 8 bases between them. The CDR3 here is CASSSWGQPQHF. The CDR3 DNA reads TGTGCCAGCAGTTCCTGGGGACAGCCCCAGCATTTT.

V and J are TRBV2 and TRBJ1-2; no definite D call. The CDR3 contains 13 residues. CDR1 SNHLY and CDR2 FYNNEI come from the germline V gene. The V end lost 5 bases, the J end lost 2 bases, and 9 bases lay between the germline ends. The CDR3 DNA reads as TGTGCCAGCAGTACGGTAGGCAACTATGGCTACACCTTC. Its translation: CASSTVGNYGYTF.

The chain couples TRBV20-1 to TRBJ2-3; no clear D. This CDR3 is 10 amino acids long. Germline V gives CDR1 DFQATT, CDR2 SNEGSKA (reference sequence). Trimming removed 6 bases at V and 8 bases at J, with 9 bases between. The CDR3 spells CSARNGTQYF. In DNA form, the CDR3 reads TGCAGTGCACGGAACGGTACGCAGTATTTT.

V gene TRBV7-2 combines with J gene TRBJ2-7; the D gene is possibly TRBD1 (6 bases). V lost 5 bases and J 0 bases, leaving 11 bases between the germline ends. The CDR3 sequence is 14 residues long. Germline CDR1 is SGHTA and CDR2 is FQGNSA. The CDR3, as DNA: TGTGCCAGCAGCGTAGACAGGTTCTCCTACGAGCAGTACTTC. As protein: CASSVDRFSYEQYF.

The rearrangement joins TRBV2 to TRBJ2-4; D might be TRBD1 or TRBD2, each matching 5 bases. V lost 5 bases and J 0 bases, leaving 11 bases between the germline ends. CDR1 is SNHLY, CDR2 FYNNEI, per germline. This CDR3 has 15 residues. This chain's CDR3 is CASSRDPGAKNIQYF. The CDR3 DNA is TGTGCCAGCAGTCGGGACCCGGGAGCCAAAAACATTCAGTACTTC.

CDR3 coding DNA: TGTGCCAGCAGTGCTACAGGGACCACTGAAGCTTTCTTT. Encoded protein: CASSATGTTEAFF. V and J are TRBV28 and TRBJ1-1; tentatively, D is TRBD1 (6 bases). Per germline, CDR1 MDHEN and CDR2 SYDVKM. The ends were cut back, 5 bases at V and 4 bases at J, with 11 bases in the middle. The CDR3 is 13 residues long.

V and J are TRBV28 and TRBJ1-2, with TRBD1 as a possible D gene (5 bases). Looked up from germline, CDR1 is MDHEN and CDR2 is SYDVKM. This CDR3 is built from 15 residues. V was clipped by 8 bases and J by 4 bases, with 20 bases between them. The CDR3 sequence is CASGGTPESVYGYTF. CDR3 bases: TGTGCCAGCGGGGGGACGCCTGAGTCGGTCTATGGCTACACCTTC.

The CDR3 sequence is CASSGGQALDTQYF. DNA of the CDR3: TGTGCCAGCAGCGGTGGACAGGCGTTGGATACGCAGTATTTT. The chain joins TRBV9 to TRBJ2-3; TRBD1 aligns across 7 bases. CDR3 size: 14 residues. Trimming cost V 3 bases and J 6 bases; bases outside gene matches: 7. Germline CDR1 and CDR2: SGDLS and YYNGEE.

The chain couples TRBV5-8 to TRBJ2-1; TRBD1 matches 9 bases. V was pared by 4 bases and J by 9 bases, with 17 bases of the junction left unmatched. Germline V gene data show CDR1 as SGHTS and CDR2 as YDEGEE. The CDR3 is 17 amino acids. This CDR3 reads CASSLTPQQGARGEQFF. Written as DNA, the CDR3 is TGTGCCAGCAGCCTTACTCCCCAACAGGGGGCCAGGGGTGAGCAGTTCTTC. Filled out from reference TRBV5-8 and TRBJ2-1, the complete variable domain reads EAGVTQSPTHLIKTRGQQATLRCSPISGHTSVYWYQQALGLGLQFLLWYDEGEERNRGNFPPRFSGRQFPNYSSELNVNALELEDSALYLCASSLTPQQGARGEQFFGPGTRLTVL.

The chain recombines TRBV6-5 with TRBJ1-2; perhaps TRBD1 as D (6 bases). Trimming removed 6 bases at V and 8 bases at J, with 22 bases between. Germline assignment: CDR1 MNHEY and CDR2 SVGAGI. This CDR3 comprises 15 residues. CDR3 bases: TGTGCCAGCAGAATTAACAGGGAGTCGGTGGGAGGCTACACCTTC. It yields the protein CASRINRESVGGYTF.

The V gene is TRBV7-2, the J gene TRBJ2-6; 10 bases map to TRBD1. With 1 base clipped from V and 0 bases from J, the junction kept 6 bases outside the gene matches. Germline CDR1 SGHTA, CDR2 FQGNSA. This CDR3 is built from 19 residues. CDR3 protein: CASSLGPGTGASGANVLTF. The CDR3 region has the DNA TGTGCCAGCAGCTTAGGCCCCGGGACAGGGGCCTCTGGGGCCAACGTCCTGACTTTC. The full variable domain, completed using reference TRBV7-2 and TRBJ2-6, is GAGVSQSPSNKVTEKGKDVELRCDPISGHTALYWYRQSLGQGLEFLIYFQGNSAPDKSGLPSDRFSAERTGGSVSTLTIQRTQQEDSAVYLCASSLGPGTGASGANVLTFGAGSRLTVL.

This sequence joins TRBV5-4 and TRBJ2-5; 11 bases are shared with TRBD2. This CDR3 contains 14 residues. With V trimmed by 4 bases and J by 5 bases, 4 bases remained unmatched. The germline V gene encodes CDR1 SGHNT and CDR2 YYREEE (reference sequence). CDR3 sequence reads: CASSLAGGRETQYF. Written as DNA, the CDR3 is TGTGCCAGCAGCCTAGCGGGGGGTCGGGAGACCCAGTACTTC.

This clone was seen a single time. This rearrangement joins TRBV5-6 to TRBJ2-1; TRBD2 matches at 12 bases. The CDR3 runs 18 residues. J was trimmed by 1 base and V by 4 bases; bases with no gene match: 9. CDR1 and CDR2 from the germline V gene are SGHDT and YYEEEE. CDR3 sequence (DNA): TGTGCCAGCAGCCCTCTAGCGGGGGGGCGATTATCCTACAATGAGCAGTTCTTC. Its protein product is CASSPLAGGRLSYNEQFF.